This TCR beta chain was observed in a study of patients and donors after allogeneic stem cell transplantation. TCRdb reprocessed the RT-PCR reads via MiXCR and lists one record per CDR3 protein. The table shows about a million distinct CDR3 sequences, with more than 15% occurring only once. V was clipped by 4 bases and J by 10 bases, with 10 bases between them. Germline assignment: CDR1 MNHEY and CDR2 SVGAGI. This CDR3 region has 11 residues. This clonotype appeared many times. The sample taken for sequencing was blood, either unsorted or a sorted T cell fraction (not recorded which). This rearrangement joins TRBV6-5 to TRBJ1-1, with D uncertain. This TCR was recovered from a human donor who was either an allogeneic HSCT recipient or a stem cell or donor lymphocyte infusion donor (not recorded which). It is not recorded whose cells these are; they may come from a transplant donor. CDR3 loop: CASSFGKVAFF. In DNA form, the CDR3 reads TGTGCCAGCAGTTTTGGGAAAGTAGCTTTCTTT.